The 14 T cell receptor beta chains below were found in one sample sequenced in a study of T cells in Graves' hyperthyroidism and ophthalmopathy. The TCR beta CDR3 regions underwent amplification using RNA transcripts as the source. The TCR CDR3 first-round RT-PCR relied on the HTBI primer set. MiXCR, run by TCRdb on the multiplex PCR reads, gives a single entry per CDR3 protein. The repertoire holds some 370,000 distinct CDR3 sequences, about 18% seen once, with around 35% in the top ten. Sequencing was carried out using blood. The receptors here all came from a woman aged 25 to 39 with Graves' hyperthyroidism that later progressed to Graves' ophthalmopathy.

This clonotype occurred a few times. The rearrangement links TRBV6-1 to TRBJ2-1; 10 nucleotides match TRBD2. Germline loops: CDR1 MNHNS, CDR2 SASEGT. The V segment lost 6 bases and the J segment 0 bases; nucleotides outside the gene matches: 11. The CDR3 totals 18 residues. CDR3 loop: CASSLLAGLTISYNEQFF. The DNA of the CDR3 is TGTGCCAGCAGCCTACTAGCGGGACTTACTATCTCCTACAATGAGCAGTTCTTC.

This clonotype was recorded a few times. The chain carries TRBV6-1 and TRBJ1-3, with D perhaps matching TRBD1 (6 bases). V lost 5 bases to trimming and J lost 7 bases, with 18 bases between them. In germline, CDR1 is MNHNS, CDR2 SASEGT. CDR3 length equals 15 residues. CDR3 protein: CASSTGTLNRNTIYF. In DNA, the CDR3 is TGTGCCAGCAGTACCGGGACACTCAACCGGAACACCATATATTTT.

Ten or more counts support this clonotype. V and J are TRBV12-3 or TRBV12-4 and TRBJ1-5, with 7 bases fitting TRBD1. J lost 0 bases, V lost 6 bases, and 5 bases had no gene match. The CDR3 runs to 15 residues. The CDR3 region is CASSATGDSNQPQHF. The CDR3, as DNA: TGTGCCAGCAGCGCTACAGGGGATAGCAATCAGCCCCAGCATTTT.

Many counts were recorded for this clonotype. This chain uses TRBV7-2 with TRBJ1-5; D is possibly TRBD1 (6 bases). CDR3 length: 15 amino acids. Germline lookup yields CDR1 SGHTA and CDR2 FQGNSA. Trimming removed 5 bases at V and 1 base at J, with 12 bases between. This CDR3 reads CASSPRDISNQPQHF. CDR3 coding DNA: TGTGCCAGCAGCCCCCGGGACATCAGCAATCAGCCCCAGCATTTT.

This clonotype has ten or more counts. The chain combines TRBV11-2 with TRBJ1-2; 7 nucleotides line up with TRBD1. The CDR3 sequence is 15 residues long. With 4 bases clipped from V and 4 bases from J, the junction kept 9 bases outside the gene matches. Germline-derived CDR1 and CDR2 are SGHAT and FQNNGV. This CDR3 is CASSSYRGFGYGYTF. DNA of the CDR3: TGTGCCAGCAGCTCTTACAGGGGTTTCGGCTATGGCTACACCTTC.

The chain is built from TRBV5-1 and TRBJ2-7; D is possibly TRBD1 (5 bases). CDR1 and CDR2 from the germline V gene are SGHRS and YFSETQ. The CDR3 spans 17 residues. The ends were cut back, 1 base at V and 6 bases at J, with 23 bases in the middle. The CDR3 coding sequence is TGCGCCAGCAGCTTGTCCGCCCCCACAGGCGGTCTGGCCGAGCAGTACTTC. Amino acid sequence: CASSLSAPTGGLAEQYF.

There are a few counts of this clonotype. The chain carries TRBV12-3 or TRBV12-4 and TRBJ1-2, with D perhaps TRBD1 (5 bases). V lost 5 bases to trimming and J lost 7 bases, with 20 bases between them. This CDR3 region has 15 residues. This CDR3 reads CASSPSRGGTGGYTF. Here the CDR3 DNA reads TGTGCCAGCAGTCCCTCCCGAGGAGGGACCGGTGGCTACACCTTC.

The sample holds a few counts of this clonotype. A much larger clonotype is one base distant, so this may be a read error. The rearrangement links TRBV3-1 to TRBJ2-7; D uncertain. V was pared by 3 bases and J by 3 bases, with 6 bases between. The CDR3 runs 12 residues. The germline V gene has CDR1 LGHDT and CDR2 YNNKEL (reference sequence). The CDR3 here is CASSQTYYEQYF. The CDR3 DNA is TGTGCCAGCAGCCAGACCTACTACGAGCAGTACTTC.

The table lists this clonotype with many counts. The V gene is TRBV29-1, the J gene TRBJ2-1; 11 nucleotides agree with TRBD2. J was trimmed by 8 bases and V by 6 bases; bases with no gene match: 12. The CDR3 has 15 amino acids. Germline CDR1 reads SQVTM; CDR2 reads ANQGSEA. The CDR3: CSVTSGSLLADEQFF. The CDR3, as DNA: TGCAGCGTAACTAGCGGGAGCCTATTGGCCGATGAGCAGTTCTTC.

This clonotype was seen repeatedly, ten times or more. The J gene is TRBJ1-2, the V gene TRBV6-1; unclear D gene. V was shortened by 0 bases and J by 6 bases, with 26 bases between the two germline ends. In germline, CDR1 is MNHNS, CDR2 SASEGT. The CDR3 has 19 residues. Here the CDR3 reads CASSEARTALLFVGHGYTF. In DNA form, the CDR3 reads TGTGCCAGCAGTGAAGCGCGTACAGCCCTATTGTTTGTTGGCCATGGCTACACCTTC.

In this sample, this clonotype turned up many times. Written as DNA, the CDR3 is TGCGCCAGCAGCTTCCCGGGAAGTGAGCAGTTCTTC. It encodes CASSFPGSEQFF. The chain joins TRBV5-1 to TRBJ2-1; possibly TRBD2 for D (5 bases). CDR3 size: 12 residues. Between the trimmed V and J ends, which lost 2 bases and 9 bases, there was a span of 9 bases. The V gene's germline CDR1 is SGHRS and CDR2 YFSETQ.

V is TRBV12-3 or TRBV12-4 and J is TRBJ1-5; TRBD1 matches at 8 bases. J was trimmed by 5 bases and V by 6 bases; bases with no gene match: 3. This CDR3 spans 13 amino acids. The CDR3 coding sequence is TGTGCCAGCAGGCAGGGGGCTTATCAGCCCCAGCATTTT. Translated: CASRQGAYQPQHF.

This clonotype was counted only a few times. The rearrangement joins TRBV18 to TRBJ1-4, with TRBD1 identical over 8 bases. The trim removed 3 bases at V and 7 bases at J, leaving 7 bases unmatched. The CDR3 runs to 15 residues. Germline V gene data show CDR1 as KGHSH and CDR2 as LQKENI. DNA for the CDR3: TGTGCCAGCTCACCGAGACAGGGGAAGGGTGAAAAACTGTTTTTT. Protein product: CASSPRQGKGEKLFF.

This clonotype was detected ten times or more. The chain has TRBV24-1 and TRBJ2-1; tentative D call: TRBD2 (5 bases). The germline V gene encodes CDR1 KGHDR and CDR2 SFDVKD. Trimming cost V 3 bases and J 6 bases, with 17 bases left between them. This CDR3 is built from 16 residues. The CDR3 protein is CATSDAGPYDGNEQFF. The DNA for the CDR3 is TGTGCCACCAGTGATGCGGGCCCCTACGATGGCAATGAGCAGTTCTTC.